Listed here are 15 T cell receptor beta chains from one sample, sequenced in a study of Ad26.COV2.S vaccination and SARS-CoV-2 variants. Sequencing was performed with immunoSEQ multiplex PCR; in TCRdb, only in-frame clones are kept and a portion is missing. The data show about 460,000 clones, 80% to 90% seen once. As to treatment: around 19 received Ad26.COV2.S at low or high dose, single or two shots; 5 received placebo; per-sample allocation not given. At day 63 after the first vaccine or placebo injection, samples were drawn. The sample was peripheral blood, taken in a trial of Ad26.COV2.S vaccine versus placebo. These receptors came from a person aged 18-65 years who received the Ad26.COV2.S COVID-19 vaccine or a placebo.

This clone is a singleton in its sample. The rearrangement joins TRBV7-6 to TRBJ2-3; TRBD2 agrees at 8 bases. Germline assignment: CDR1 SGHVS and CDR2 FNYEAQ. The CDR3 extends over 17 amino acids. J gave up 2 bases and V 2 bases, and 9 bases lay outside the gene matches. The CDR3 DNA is TGTGCCAGCAGCTTAAGGAATGCGGGAGGATACACAGATACGCAGTATTTT. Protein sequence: CASSLRNAGGYTDTQYF.

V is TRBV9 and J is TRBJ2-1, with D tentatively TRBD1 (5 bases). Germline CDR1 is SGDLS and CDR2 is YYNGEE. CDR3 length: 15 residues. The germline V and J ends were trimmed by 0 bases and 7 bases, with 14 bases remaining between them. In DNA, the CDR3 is TGTGCCAGCAGCGTAGCAGGGATTCTGGGGAATGAGCAGTTCTTC. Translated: CASSVAGILGNEQFF.

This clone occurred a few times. CDR3 amino acids: CASSASSGRTYNEQFF. CDR3 sequence (DNA): TGTGCCAGCAGTGCTTCTAGCGGGAGGACCTACAATGAGCAGTTCTTC. V is TRBV25-1 and J is TRBJ2-1; 11 bases fit TRBD2. Unmatched junction bases numbered 4, after V lost 4 bases and J lost 2 bases. The CDR3 covers 16 residues. CDR1 MGHDK and CDR2 SYGVNS come from the germline V gene. The whole variable domain, remainder taken from reference TRBV25-1 and TRBJ2-1, is EADIYQTPRYLVIGTGKKITLECSQTMGHDKMYWYQQDPGMELHLIHYSYGVNSTEKGDLSSESTVSRIRTEHFPLTLESARPSHTSQYLCASSASSGRTYNEQFFGPGTRLTVL.

CDR3 coding DNA: TGTGCCAGCAGTGGTTTTTCGAGCGGGAGATCCTACAATGAGCAGTTCTTC. This gives the protein CASSGFSSGRSYNEQFF. V usage is TRBV2 and J usage is TRBJ2-1; 8 bases agree with TRBD2. Germline V CDR1 and CDR2: SNHLY, FYNNEI. The CDR3 extends over 17 amino acids. The trim removed 4 bases at V and 1 base at J, leaving 9 bases unmatched.

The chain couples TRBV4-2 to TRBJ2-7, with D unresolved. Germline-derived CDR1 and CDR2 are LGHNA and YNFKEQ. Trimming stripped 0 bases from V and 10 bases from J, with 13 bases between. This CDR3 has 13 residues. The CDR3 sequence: CASSQDLGNRQYF. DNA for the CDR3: TGTGCCAGCAGCCAAGATCTAGGAAATCGTCAGTACTTC.

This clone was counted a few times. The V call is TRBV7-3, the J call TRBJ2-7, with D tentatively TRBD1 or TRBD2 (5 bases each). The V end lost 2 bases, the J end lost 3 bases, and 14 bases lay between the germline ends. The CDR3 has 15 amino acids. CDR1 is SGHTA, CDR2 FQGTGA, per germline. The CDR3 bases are TGTGCCAGCAGCTTATTTGGGGGAGTGGGCTACGAGCAGTACTTC. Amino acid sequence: CASSLFGGVGYEQYF.

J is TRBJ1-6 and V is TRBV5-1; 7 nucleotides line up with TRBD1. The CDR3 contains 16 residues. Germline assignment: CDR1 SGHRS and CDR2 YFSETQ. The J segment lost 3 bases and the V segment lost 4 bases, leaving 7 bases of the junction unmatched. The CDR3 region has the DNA TGCGCCAGCAGCACCTTGGGGGACAGCTATAATTCACCCCTCCACTTT. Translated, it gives CASSTLGDSYNSPLHF.

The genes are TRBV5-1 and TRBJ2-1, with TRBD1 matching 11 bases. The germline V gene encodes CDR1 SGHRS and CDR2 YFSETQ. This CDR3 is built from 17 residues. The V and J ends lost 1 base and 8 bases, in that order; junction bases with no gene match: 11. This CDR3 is CASSLLRTGGARDEQFF. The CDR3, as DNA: TGCGCCAGCAGCTTGCTCCGGACAGGGGGCGCGAGGGATGAGCAGTTCTTC.

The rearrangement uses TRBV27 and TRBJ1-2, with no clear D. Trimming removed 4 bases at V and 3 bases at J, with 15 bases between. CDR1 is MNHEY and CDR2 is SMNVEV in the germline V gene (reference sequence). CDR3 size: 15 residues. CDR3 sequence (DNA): TGTGCCAGCAGTTGGAACGAAGAGTCCCACTATGGCTACACCTTC. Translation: CASSWNEESHYGYTF.

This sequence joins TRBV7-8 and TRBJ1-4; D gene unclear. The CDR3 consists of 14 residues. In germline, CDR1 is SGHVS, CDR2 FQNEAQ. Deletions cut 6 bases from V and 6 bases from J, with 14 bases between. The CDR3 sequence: CASSRQAWDEKLFF. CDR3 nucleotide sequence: TGTGCCAGCAGTCGACAAGCATGGGATGAAAAACTGTTTTTT.

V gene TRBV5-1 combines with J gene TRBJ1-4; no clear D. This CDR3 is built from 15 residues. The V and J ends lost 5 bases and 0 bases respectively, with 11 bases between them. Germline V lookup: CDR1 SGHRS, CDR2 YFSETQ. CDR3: CASSNGDATNEKLFF. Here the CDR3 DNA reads TGCGCCAGCAGTAACGGGGATGCAACTAATGAAAAACTGTTTTTT.

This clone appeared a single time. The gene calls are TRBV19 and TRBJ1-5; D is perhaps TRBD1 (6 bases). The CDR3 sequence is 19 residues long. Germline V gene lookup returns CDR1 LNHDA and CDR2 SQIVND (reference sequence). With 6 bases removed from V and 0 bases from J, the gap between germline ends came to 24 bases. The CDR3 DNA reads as TGTGCCAGTAGCGAGTACAGGGCCTATATGGGCTATAGCAATCAGCCCCAGCATTTT. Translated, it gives CASSEYRAYMGYSNQPQHF.

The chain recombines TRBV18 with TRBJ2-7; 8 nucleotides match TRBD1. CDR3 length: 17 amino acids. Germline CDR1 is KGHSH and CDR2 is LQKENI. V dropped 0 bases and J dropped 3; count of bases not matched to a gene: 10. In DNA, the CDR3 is TGTGCCAGCTCACCACCCCCGTCCGGGACAGGATACTACGAGCAGTACTTC. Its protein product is CASSPPPSGTGYYEQYF.

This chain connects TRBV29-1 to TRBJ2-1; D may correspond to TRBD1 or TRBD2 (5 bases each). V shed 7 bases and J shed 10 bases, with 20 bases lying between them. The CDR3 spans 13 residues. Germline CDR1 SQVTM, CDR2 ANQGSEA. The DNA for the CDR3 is TGCAGCGGGACTGGATGGGACCTGGTAGAGCAGTTCTTC. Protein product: CSGTGWDLVEQFF.

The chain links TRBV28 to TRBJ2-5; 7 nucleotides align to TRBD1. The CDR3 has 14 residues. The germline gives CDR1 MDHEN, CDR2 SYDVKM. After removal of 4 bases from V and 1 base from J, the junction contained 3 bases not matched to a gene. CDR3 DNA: TGTGCCAGCAGTTCAGACAGGGTCCAAGAGACCCAGTACTTC. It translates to CASSSDRVQETQYF.